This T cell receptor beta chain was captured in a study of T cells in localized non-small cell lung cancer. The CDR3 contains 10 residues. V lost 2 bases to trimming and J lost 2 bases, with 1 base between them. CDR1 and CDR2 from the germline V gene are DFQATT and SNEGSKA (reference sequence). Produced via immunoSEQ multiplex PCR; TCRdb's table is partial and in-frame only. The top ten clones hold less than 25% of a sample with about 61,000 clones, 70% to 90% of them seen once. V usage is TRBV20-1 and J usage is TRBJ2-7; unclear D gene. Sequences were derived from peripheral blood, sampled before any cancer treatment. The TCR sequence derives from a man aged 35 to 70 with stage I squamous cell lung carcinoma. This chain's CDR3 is CSARPYEQYF. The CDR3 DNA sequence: TGCAGTGCTAGACCCTACGAGCAGTACTTC.